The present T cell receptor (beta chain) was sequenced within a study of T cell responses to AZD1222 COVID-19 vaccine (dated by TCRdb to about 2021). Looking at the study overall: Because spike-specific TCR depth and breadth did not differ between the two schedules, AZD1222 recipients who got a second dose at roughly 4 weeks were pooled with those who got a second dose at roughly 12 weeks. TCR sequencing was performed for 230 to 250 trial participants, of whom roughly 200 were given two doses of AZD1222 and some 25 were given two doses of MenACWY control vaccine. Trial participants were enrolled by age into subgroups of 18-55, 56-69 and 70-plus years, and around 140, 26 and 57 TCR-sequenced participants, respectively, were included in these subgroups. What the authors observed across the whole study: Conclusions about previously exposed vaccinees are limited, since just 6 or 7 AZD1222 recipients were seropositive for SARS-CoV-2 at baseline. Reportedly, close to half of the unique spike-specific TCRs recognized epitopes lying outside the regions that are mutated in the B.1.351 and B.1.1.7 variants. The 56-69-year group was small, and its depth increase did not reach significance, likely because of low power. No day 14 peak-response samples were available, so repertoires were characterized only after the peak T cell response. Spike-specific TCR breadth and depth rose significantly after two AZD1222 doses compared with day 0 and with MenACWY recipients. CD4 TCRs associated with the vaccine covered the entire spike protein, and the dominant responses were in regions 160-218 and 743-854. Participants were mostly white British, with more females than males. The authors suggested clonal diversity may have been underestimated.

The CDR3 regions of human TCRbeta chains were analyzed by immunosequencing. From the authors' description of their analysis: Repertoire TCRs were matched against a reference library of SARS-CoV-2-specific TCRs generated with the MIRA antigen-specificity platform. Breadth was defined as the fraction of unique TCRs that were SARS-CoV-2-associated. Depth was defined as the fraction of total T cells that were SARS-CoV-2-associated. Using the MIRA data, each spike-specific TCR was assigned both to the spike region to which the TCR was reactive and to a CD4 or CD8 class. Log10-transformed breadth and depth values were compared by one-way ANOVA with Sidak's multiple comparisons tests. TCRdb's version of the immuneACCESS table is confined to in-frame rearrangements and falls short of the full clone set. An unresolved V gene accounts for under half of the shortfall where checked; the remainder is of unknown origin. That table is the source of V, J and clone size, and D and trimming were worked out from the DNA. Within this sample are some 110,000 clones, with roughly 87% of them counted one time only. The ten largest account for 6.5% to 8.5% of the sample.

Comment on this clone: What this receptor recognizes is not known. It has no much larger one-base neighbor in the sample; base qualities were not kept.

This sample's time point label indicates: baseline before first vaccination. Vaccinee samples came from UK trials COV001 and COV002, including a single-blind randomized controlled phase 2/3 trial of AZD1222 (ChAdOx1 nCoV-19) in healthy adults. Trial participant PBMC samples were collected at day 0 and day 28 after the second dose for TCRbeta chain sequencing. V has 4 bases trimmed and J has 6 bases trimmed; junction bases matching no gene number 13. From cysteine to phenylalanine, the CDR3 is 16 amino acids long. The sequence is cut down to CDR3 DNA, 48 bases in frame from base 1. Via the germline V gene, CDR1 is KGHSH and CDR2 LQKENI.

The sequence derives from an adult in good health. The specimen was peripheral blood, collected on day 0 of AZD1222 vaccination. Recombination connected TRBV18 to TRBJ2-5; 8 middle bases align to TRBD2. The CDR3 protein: CASSLTVAGGVKTQYF. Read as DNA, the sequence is TGTGCCAGCTCACTTACTGTGGCGGGAGGTGTGAAGACCCAGTACTTC.